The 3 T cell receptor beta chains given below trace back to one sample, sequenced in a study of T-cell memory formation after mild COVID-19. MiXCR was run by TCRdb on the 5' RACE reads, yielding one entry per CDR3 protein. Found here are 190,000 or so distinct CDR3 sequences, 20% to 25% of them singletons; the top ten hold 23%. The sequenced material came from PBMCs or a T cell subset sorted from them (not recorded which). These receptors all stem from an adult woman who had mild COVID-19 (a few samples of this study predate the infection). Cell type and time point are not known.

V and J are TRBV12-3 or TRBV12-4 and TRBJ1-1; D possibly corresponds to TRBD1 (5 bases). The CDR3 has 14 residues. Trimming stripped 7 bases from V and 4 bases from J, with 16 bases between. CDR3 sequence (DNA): TGTGCCAGCACCGCAGGGATTGGGAGCACTGAAGCTTTCTTT. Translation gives CASTAGIGSTEAFF.

CDR3 protein: CASSQDAHTGGVGEQYF. The CDR3 bases are TGCGCCAGCAGCCAAGACGCACACACAGGGGGCGTCGGAGAGCAGTACTTC. The chain couples TRBV4-1 to TRBJ2-7; 9 positions match TRBD1. The V and J ends lost 0 bases and 7 bases, in that order; junction bases with no gene match: 13. Germline V CDR1 and CDR2: MGHRA, YSYEKL. The CDR3 is made up of 17 amino acids.

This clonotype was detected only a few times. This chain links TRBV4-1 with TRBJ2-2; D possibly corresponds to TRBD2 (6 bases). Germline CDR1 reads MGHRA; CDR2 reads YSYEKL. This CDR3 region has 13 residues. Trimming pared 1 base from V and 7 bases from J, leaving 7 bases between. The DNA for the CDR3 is TGCGCCAGCAGCCAAGGGGGAGGCGGGGAGCTGTTTTTT. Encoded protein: CASSQGGGGELFF.